Below, 5 T cell receptor beta chains from the same sample are listed, as sequenced in a study of control samples from healthy donors and cancer patients. The data were produced by immunoSEQ multiplex PCR, yet TCRdb's version contains in-frame clones alone and is incomplete. The sample carries some 120,000 clones, about 93% recorded once. Material: PBMCs. These receptors were collected from a man over 45 with head and neck cancer.

V usage is TRBV28 and J usage is TRBJ1-1; weak D call: TRBD1 (5 bases). Per the germline V gene, CDR1 is MDHEN and CDR2 is SYDVKM. Trimming removed 10 bases from V and 6 bases from J, with 18 bases in between. The CDR3 has 13 residues. The CDR3 region has the DNA TGTGCCACCCAAGGGGAGGGGTTGTCTGAAGCTTTCTTT. Its protein is CATQGEGLSEAFF.

The genes are TRBV5-5 and TRBJ1-4; no reliable D call. V was shortened by 0 bases and J by 0 bases, with 15 bases between the two germline ends. Germline-derived CDR1 and CDR2 are SGHKS and YYEKEE (reference sequence). The CDR3 is 18 residues long. The CDR3 nucleotides are TGTGCCAGCAGCTTGGAGACAAGTTCGGGATCAACTAATGAAAAACTGTTTTTT. Its protein is CASSLETSSGSTNEKLFF. The full variable domain, rest sourced from reference TRBV5-5 and TRBJ1-4, is DAGVTQSPTHLIKTRGQQVTLRCSPISGHKSVSWYQQVLGQGPQFIFQYYEKEERGRGNFPDRFSARQFPNYSSELNVNALLLGDSALYLCASSLETSSGSTNEKLFFGSGTQLSVL.

V and J are TRBV9 and TRBJ2-1; tentative D call: TRBD2 (6 bases). V dropped 0 bases and J dropped 9 bases, with 13 bases sitting between them. The CDR3 contains 14 residues. Germline values: CDR1 SGDLS, CDR2 YYNGEE. CDR3 region: CASSVGRAGLEQFF. The CDR3 nucleotides are TGTGCCAGCAGCGTAGGGAGGGCGGGGCTTGAGCAGTTCTTC.

This clone was detected a few times. CDR3 DNA sequence: TGTGCCAGCAGTGCCCAGGGATACGAGCAGTACTTC. As protein: CASSAQGYEQYF. The rearrangement uses TRBV12-3 or TRBV12-4 and TRBJ2-7; a possible D gene is TRBD1 (5 bases). V lost 5 bases and J 4 bases, leaving 9 bases between the germline ends. The CDR3 runs 12 residues.

V usage is TRBV18 and J usage is TRBJ2-3; D remains ambiguous. V was trimmed by 1 base and J by 3 bases, leaving 5 bases between them. This CDR3 is built from 13 residues. Germline lookup yields CDR1 KGHSH and CDR2 LQKENI. The CDR3 loop is CASSPQYTDTQYF. The CDR3, as DNA: TGTGCCAGCTCACCACAATATACAGATACGCAGTATTTT.